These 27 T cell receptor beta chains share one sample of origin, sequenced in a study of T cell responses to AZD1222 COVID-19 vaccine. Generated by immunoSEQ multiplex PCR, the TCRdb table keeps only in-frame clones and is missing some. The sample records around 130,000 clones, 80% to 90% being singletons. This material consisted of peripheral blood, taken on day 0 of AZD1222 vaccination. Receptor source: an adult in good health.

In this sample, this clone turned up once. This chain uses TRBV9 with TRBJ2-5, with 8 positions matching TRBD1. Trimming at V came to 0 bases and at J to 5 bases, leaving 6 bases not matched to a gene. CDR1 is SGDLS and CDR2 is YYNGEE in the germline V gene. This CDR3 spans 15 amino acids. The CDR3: CASSVGAGGVETQYF. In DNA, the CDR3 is TGTGCCAGCAGCGTAGGGGCAGGGGGCGTTGAGACCCAGTACTTC.

The CDR3 loop reads CASSSEGTPPEKPGNTIYF. The CDR3 coding sequence is TGTGCCAGCAGCTCCGAAGGGACACCACCCGAGAAACCTGGAAACACCATATATTTT. The rearrangement joins TRBV11-2 to TRBJ1-3, with a tentative D call TRBD1 (6 bases). The CDR3 contains 19 residues. Germline V gives CDR1 SGHAT, CDR2 FQNNGV. Trimming left V 4 bases short and J 2 bases short, with 24 bases between.

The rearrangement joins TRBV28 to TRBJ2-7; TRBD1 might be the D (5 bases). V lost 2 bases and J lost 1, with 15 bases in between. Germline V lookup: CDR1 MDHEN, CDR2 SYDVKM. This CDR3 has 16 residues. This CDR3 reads CASSLPGLPGSYEQYF. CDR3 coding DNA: TGTGCCAGCAGTTTACCGGGCCTACCAGGGTCCTACGAGCAGTACTTC.

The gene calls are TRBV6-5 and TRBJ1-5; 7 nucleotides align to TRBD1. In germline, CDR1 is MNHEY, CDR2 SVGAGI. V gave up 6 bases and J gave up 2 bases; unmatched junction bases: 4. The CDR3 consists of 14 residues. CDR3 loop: CASSRQGGNQPQHF. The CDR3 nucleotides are TGTGCCAGCAGCCGACAGGGCGGCAATCAGCCCCAGCATTTT.

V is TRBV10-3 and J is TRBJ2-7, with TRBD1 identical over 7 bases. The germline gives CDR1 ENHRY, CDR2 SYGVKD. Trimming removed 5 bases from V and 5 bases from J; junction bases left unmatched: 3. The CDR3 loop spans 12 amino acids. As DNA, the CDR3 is TGTGCCATCAGTCATGACAGGGACGAGCAGTACTTC. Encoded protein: CAISHDRDEQYF.

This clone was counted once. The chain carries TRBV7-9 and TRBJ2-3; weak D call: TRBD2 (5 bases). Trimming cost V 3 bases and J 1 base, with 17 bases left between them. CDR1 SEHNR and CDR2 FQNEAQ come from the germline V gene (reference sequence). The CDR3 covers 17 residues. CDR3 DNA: TGTGCCAGCAGCTTCCCCCTGGCTAACGGGGGCACAGATACGCAGTATTTT. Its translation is CASSFPLANGGTDTQYF. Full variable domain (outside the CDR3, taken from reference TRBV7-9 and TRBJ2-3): DTGVSQNPRHKITKRGQNVTFRCDPISEHNRLYWYRQTLGQGPEFLTYFQNEAQLEKSRLLSDRFSAERPKGSFSTLEIQRTEQGDSAMYLCASSFPLANGGTDTQYFGPGTRLTVL.

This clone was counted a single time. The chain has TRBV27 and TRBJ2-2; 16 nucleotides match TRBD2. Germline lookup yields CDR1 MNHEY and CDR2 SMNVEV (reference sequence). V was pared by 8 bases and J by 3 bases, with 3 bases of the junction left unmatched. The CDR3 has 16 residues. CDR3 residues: CASWGLAGGDTGELFF. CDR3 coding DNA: TGTGCCAGCTGGGGACTAGCGGGAGGGGACACCGGGGAGCTGTTTTTT.

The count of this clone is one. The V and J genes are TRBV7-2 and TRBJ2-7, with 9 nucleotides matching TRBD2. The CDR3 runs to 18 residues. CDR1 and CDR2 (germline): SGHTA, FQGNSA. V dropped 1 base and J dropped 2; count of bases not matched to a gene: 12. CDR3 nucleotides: TGTGCCAGCAGCTTAGAGTCCTTGGCGGGAGGGGGCCCCTACGAGCAGTACTTC. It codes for CASSLESLAGGGPYEQYF. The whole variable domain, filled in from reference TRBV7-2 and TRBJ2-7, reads GAGVSQSPSNKVTEKGKDVELRCDPISGHTALYWYRQSLGQGLEFLIYFQGNSAPDKSGLPSDRFSAERTGGSVSTLTIQRTQQEDSAVYLCASSLESLAGGGPYEQYFGPGTRLTVT.

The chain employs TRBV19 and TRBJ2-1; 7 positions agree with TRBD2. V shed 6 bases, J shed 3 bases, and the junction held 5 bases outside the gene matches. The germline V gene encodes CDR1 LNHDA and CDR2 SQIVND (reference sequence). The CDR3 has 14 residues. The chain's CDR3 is CASRAGGGYNEQFF. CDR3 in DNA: TGTGCCAGTAGAGCTGGCGGGGGCTACAATGAGCAGTTCTTC. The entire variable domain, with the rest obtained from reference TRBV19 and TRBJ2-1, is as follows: DGGITQSPKYLFRKEGQNVTLSCEQNLNHDAMYWYRQDPGQGLRLIYYSQIVNDFQKGDIAEGYSVSREKKESFPLTVTSAQKNPTAFYLCASRAGGGYNEQFFGPGTRLTVL.

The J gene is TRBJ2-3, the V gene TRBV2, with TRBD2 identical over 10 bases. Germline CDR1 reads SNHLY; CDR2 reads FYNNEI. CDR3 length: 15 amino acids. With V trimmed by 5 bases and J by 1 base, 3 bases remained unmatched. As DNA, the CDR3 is TGTGCCAGCAGTTTCGGACTAGCGGGCACAGATACGCAGTATTTT. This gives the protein CASSFGLAGTDTQYF. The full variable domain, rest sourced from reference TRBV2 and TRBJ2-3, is EPEVTQTPSHQVTQMGQEVILRCVPISNHLYFYWYRQILGQKVEFLVSFYNNEISEKSEIFDDQFSVERPDGSNFTLKIRSTKLEDSAMYFCASSFGLAGTDTQYFGPGTRLTVL.

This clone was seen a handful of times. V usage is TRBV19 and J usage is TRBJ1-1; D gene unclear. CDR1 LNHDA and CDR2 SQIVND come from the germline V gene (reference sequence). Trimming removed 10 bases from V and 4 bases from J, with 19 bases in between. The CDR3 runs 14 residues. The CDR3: CATTMPAEGTEAFF. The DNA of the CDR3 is TGTGCCACCACCATGCCTGCCGAGGGCACTGAAGCTTTCTTT. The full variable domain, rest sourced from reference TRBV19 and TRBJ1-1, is DGGITQSPKYLFRKEGQNVTLSCEQNLNHDAMYWYRQDPGQGLRLIYYSQIVNDFQKGDIAEGYSVSREKKESFPLTVTSAQKNPTAFYLCATTMPAEGTEAFFGQGTRLTVV.

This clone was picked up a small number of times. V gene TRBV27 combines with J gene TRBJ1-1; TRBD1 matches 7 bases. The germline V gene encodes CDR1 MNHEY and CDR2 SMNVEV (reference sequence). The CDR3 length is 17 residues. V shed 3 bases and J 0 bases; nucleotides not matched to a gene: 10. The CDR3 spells CASSLKTGPLLNTEAFF. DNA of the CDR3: TGTGCCAGCAGTTTGAAGACAGGGCCCCTCTTGAACACTGAAGCTTTCTTT.

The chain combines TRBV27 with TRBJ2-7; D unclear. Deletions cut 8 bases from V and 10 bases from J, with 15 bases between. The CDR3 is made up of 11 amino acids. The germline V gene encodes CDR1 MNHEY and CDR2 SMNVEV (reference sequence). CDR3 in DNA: TGTGCCAGCTCACATGGACGTGGACAGTACTTC. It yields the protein CASSHGRGQYF.

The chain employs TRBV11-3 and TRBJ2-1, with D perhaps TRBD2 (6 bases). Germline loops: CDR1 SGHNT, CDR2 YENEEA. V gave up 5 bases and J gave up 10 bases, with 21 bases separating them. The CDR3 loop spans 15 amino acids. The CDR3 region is CASSLGGALSGEQFF. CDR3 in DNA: TGTGCCAGCAGCCTCGGGGGAGCTCTTTCGGGAGAGCAGTTCTTC.

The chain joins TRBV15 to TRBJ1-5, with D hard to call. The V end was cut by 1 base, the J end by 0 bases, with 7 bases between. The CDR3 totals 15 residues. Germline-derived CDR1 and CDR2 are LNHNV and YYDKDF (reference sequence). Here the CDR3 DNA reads TGTGCCACCAGCAGAGGAACAGTTAGCAATCAGCCCCAGCATTTT. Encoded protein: CATSRGTVSNQPQHF.

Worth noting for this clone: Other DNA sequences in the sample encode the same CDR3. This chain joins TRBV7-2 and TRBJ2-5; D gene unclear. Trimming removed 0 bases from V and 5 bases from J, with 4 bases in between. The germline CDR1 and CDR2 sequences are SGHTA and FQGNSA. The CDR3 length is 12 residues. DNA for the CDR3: TGTGCCAGCAGCTTAGCGCTGGAGACCCAGTACTTC. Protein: CASSLALETQYF.

The CDR3 DNA reads TGTGCCAGCACCAAGACTGGAACAGATACGCAGTATTTT. It encodes CASTKTGTDTQYF. The V gene is TRBV6-5, the J gene TRBJ2-3; D not resolved. V dropped 7 bases and J dropped 3 bases, with 11 bases sitting between them. Germline-derived CDR1 and CDR2 are MNHEY and SVGAGI. This CDR3 is built from 13 residues.

The CDR3 nucleotides read TGCGCCAGCAGTACCGGACTAGCTAGTTTCGGTGAGCAGTTCTTC. Translating it yields CASSTGLASFGEQFF. The chain employs TRBV5-1 and TRBJ2-1, with 8 bases fitting TRBD2. Germline V gene sequence: CDR1 SGHRS, CDR2 YFSETQ. The CDR3 sequence is 15 residues long. Trimming cost V 5 bases and J 9 bases; bases outside gene matches: 13.

The CDR3 nucleotides read TGTGCCAGCAGCCAGGGTGTCGCCTATGGCTACACCTTC. Its translation: CASSQGVAYGYTF. The rearrangement joins TRBV14 to TRBJ1-2; unclear D gene. The CDR3 length is 13 residues. Trimming stripped 3 bases from V and 4 bases from J, with 9 bases between. The germline V gene encodes CDR1 SGHDN and CDR2 FVKESK. The entire variable domain, with the rest obtained from reference TRBV14 and TRBJ1-2, is as follows: EAGVTQFPSHSVIEKGQTVTLRCDPISGHDNLYWYRRVMGKEIKFLLHFVKESKQDESGMPNNRFLAERTGGTYSTLKVQPAELEDSGVYFCASSQGVAYGYTFGSGTRLTVV.

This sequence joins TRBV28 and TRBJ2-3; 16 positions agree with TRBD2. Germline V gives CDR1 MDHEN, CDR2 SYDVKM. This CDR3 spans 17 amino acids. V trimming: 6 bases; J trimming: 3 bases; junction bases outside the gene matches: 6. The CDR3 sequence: CASRGTSGRAGTDTQYF. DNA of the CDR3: TGTGCCAGCAGGGGGACTAGCGGGAGGGCCGGAACAGATACGCAGTATTTT.

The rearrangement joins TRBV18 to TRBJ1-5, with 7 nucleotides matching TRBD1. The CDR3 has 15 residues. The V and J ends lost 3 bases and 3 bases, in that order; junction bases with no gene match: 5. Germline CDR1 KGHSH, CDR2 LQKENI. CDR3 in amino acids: CASSPSGGNNQPQHF. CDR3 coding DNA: TGTGCCAGCTCACCGTCAGGGGGGAACAATCAGCCCCAGCATTTT.

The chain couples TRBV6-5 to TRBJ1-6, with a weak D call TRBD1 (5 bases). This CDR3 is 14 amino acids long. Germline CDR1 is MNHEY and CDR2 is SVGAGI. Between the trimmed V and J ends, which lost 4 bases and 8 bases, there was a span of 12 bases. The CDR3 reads CASSWTKGDSPLHF. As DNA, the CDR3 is TGTGCCAGCAGTTGGACGAAAGGGGATTCACCCCTCCACTTT.

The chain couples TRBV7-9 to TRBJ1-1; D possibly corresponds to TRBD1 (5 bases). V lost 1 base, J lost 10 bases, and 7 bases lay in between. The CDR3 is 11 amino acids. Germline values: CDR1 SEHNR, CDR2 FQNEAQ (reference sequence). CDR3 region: CASSLEGRAFF. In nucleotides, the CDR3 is TGTGCCAGCAGCTTAGAGGGGAGAGCTTTCTTT.

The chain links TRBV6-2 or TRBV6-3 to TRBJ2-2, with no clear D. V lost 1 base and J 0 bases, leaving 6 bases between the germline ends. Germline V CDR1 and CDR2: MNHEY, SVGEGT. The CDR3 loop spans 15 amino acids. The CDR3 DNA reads TGTGCCAGCAGTTACTTCCTGACGAACACCGGGGAGCTGTTTTTT. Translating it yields CASSYFLTNTGELFF.

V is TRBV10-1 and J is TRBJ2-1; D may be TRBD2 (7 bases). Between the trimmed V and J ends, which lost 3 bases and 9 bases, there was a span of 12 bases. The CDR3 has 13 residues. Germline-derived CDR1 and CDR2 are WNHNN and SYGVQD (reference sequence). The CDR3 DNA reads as TGCGCCAGCAGTGACGGGGGGCTGGGTGAGCAGTTCTTC. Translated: CASSDGGLGEQFF.

CDR3: CASSSRREETQYF. The CDR3 DNA reads TGTGCCAGCAGCTCTCGACGGGAAGAGACCCAGTACTTC. The chain is built from TRBV7-2 and TRBJ2-5; no definite D call. Germline assignment: CDR1 SGHTA and CDR2 FQGNSA. This CDR3 is 13 amino acids long. V was trimmed by 4 bases and J by 3 bases, leaving 9 bases between them.

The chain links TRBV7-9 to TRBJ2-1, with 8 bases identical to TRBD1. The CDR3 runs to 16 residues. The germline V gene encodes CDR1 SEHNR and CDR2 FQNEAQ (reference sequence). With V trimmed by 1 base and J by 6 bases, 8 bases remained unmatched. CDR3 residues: CASSLVGTGTGNEQFF. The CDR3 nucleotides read TGTGCCAGCAGCTTAGTTGGGACAGGCACCGGCAATGAGCAGTTCTTC.